This TCR beta chain was captured in a study of T cell repertoires in cytomegalovirus infection. Study information: Both CMV infection and a matching HLA type were indicated by public TCR beta signatures.

TCRdb recomputed calls from the reads with MiXCR, one row per CDR3 protein. The data hold nearly 450,000 distinct CDR3 sequences, with approximately 30% observed a single time. This sequence originates from a human donor in good health (CMV status not recorded). Some clones in this sample may be carry-over from other donors' samples. Sequencing was performed on PBMCs.

The CDR3, as DNA: TGTGCCAGCAGTTACGAGCGGGATGGCTACACCTTC. Its protein product is CASSYERDGYTF. The chain employs TRBV6-6 and TRBJ1-2, with unresolved D. V was clipped by 2 bases and J by 6 bases, with 7 bases between them. The CDR3 runs to 12 residues. Germline V gene sequence: CDR1 MNHNY, CDR2 SVGAGI (reference sequence).